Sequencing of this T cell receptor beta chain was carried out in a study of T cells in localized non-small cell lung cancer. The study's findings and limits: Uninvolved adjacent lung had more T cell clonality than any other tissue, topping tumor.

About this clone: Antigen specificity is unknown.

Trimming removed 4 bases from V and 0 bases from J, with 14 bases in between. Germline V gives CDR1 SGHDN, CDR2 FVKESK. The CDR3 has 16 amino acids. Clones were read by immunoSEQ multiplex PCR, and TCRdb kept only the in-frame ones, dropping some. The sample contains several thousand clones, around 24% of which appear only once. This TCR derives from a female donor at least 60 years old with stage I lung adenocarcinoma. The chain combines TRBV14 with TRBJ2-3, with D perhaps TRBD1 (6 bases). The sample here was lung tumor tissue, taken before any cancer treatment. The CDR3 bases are TGTGCCAGCAGCCTGTCGACAGGATTCAGCACAGATACGCAGTATTTT. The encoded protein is CASSLSTGFSTDTQYF.